The 2 T cell receptor beta chains listed next were all sequenced from one sample in a study of STAT5B mutations in CD4+ large granular lymphocyte leukemia (dated by TCRdb to 2021 to 2024). Library prep was done by the immunoSEQ multiplex PCR assay. TCRdb carries this immuneACCESS record with in-frame sequences only. Its versions omit some clonotypes, under half of them owing to an unresolved V gene in the studies checked, with the rest unexplained. The sample includes 25,000 to 40,000 clones, with roughly 76% observed a single time. Together, the top ten hold roughly 4.5% of the sample. Material: CD4+ T cells from blood buffy coats. These TCRs come from a human donor in good health.

J is TRBJ2-7 and V is TRBV5-5, with 8 bases aligning to TRBD1. This CDR3 has 12 residues. Trimming at V came to 1 base and at J to 7 bases, leaving 1 base not matched to a gene. Germline-derived CDR1 and CDR2 are SGHKS and YYEKEE (reference sequence). The CDR3 region is CASSLTGGEQYF. The CDR3, as DNA: TGTGCCAGCAGCTTGACAGGGGGAGAGCAGTACTTC.

The chain links TRBV9 to TRBJ2-1; D could derive from TRBD1 or TRBD2 (5 bases each). From germline, CDR1 is SGDLS and CDR2 YYNGEE. CDR3 length: 16 residues. The germline V and J ends were trimmed by 0 bases and 4 bases, with 14 bases remaining between them. The CDR3 nucleotides read TGTGCCAGCAGCGTAGACACGGGACGGACTTACAATGAGCAGTTCTTC. Translated, it gives CASSVDTGRTYNEQFF.